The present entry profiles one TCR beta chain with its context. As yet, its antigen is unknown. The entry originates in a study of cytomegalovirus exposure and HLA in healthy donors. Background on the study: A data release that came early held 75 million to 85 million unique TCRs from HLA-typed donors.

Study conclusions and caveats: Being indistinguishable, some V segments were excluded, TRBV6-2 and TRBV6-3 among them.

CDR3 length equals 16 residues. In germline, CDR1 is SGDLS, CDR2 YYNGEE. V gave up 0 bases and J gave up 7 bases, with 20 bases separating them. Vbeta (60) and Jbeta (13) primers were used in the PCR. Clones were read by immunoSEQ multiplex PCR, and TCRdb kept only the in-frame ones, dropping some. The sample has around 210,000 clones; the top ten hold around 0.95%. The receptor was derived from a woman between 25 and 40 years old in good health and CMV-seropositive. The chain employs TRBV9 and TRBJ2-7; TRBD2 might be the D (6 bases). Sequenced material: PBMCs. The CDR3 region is CASSVGSSGSLGEQYF. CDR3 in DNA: TGTGCCAGCAGCGTAGGGAGTAGCGGTTCCTTGGGGGAGCAGTACTTC.